This TCR beta chain stems from a study of blood T cell repertoires in COVID-19. Measured with immunoSEQ multiplex PCR; TCRdb has only the in-frame clones, and not every one. There are about 180,000 clones in the sample; more than 70% occur only once, and about 14% lies in the top ten. The CDR3 contains 12 residues. Per germline, CDR1 SNHLY and CDR2 FYNNEI. Trimming removed 6 bases from V and 1 base from J, with 6 bases in between. The clonotype was recovered from a man aged 18 to 35 with active or convalescent COVID-19. Sequencing was carried out using peripheral blood. This chain links TRBV2 with TRBJ2-5; possibly TRBD1 for D (6 bases). The CDR3 is CASSRGQETQYF. CDR3 nucleotide sequence: TGTGCCAGCAGCAGGGGCCAAGAGACCCAGTACTTC.